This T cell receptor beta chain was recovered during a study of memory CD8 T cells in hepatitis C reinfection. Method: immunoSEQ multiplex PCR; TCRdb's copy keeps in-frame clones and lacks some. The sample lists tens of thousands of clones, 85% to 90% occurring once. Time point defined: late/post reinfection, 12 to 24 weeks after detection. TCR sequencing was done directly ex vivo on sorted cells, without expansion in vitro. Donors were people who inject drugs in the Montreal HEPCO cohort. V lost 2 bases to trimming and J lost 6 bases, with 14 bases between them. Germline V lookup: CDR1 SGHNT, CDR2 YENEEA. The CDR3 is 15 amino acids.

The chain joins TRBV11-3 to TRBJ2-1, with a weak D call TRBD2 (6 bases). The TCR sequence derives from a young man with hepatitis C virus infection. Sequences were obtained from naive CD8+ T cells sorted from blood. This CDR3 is CASSLRRTNSNEQFF. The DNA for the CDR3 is TGTGCCAGCAGCTTAAGGAGGACTAATAGCAATGAGCAGTTCTTC.